The 27 T cell receptor beta chains presented below share a single source sample, sequenced in a study of CD8 T cells in ankylosing spondylitis. Each CDR3 protein gets one entry after TCRdb re-called the 5' RACE reads with MiXCR. The sample comprises roughly 86,000 distinct CDR3 sequences, around 9.4% of which are singletons, and under 6% rests with the top ten. Source material: blood, either unsorted or a sorted T cell fraction (not recorded which). These receptors were obtained from a male donor with ankylosing spondylitis or in good health (not recorded which).

This clonotype was observed many times. This chain connects TRBV12-3 or TRBV12-4 to TRBJ2-7; D is unresolved. V dropped 3 bases and J dropped 1 base, with 10 bases sitting between them. CDR3 length: 14 amino acids. CDR3 in amino acids: CASSFQESSYEQYF. The CDR3 bases are TGTGCCAGCAGTTTTCAGGAAAGTTCCTACGAGCAGTACTTC.

This clonotype occurred many times. The chain links TRBV28 to TRBJ2-1; D gene unclear. This CDR3 spans 12 amino acids. Trimming shortened V by 6 bases and J by 4 bases, and 7 bases separated the two germline ends. In germline, CDR1 is MDHEN, CDR2 SYDVKM. The CDR3 sequence is CASRPPYNEQFF. DNA for the CDR3: TGTGCCAGCAGACCCCCTTACAATGAGCAGTTCTTC.

Ten or more counts support this clonotype. The chain employs TRBV12-3 or TRBV12-4 and TRBJ2-4; D gene ambiguous. V lost 1 base and J lost 8, with 6 bases in between. The CDR3 runs 12 residues. Here the CDR3 reads CASSLGVDIQYF. The CDR3 DNA reads TGTGCCAGCAGTTTAGGCGTGGACATTCAGTACTTC.

This clonotype was observed at least ten times. The chain is built from TRBV9 and TRBJ1-1; unclear D gene. CDR3 length equals 14 residues. Germline values: CDR1 SGDLS, CDR2 YYNGEE. Trimming left V 1 base short and J 4 bases short, with 11 bases between. CDR3 in DNA: TGTGCCAGCAGCGTAAACAGCTTTCGCACTGAAGCTTTCTTT. Translation: CASSVNSFRTEAFF.

This clonotype was counted at least ten times. The chain recombines TRBV5-1 with TRBJ1-4, with 7 bases that match TRBD1. This CDR3 has 16 residues. Germline lookup yields CDR1 SGHRS and CDR2 YFSETQ. V lost 4 bases and J lost 6; bases outside the gene matches: 12. The CDR3 spells CASSIGTVEGHEKLFF. In nucleotides, the CDR3 is TGCGCCAGCAGCATCGGGACAGTGGAGGGACATGAAAAACTGTTTTTT.

The CDR3 region is CASSLTPYEQYF. CDR3 nucleotides: TGTGCCAGCAGTCTCACCCCATACGAGCAGTACTTC. This chain links TRBV28 with TRBJ2-7, with no clear D. The germline V gene has CDR1 MDHEN and CDR2 SYDVKM. The CDR3 length is 12 residues. With 5 bases removed from V and 4 bases from J, the gap between germline ends came to 9 bases.

The rearrangement uses TRBV14 and TRBJ1-2; no clear D gene. The germline V and J ends were trimmed by 3 bases and 4 bases, with 9 bases remaining between them. Germline V gives CDR1 SGHDN, CDR2 FVKESK. The length of the CDR3 is 13 residues. Here the CDR3 reads CASSQYSLYGYTF. Here the CDR3 DNA reads TGTGCCAGCAGCCAGTACAGTCTCTATGGCTACACCTTC. Full variable domain (missing parts from reference TRBV14 and TRBJ1-2): EAGVTQFPSHSVIEKGQTVTLRCDPISGHDNLYWYRRVMGKEIKFLLHFVKESKQDESGMPNNRFLAERTGGTYSTLKVQPAELEDSGVYFCASSQYSLYGYTFGSGTRLTVV.

This clonotype was observed at least ten times. The chain links TRBV20-1 to TRBJ2-7, with a weak D call TRBD1 (6 bases). The germline V and J ends were trimmed by 6 bases and 4 bases, with 19 bases remaining between them. This CDR3 spans 14 amino acids. The germline CDR1 and CDR2 sequences are DFQATT and SNEGSKA (reference sequence). This CDR3 reads CSATPWDNPYEQYF. The DNA for the CDR3 is TGCAGTGCCACCCCGTGGGACAATCCGTACGAGCAGTACTTC.

The table lists this clonotype with many counts. The rearrangement links TRBV21-1 to TRBJ1-6; the D call of TRBD1 is as the table states it, not checked on the DNA. TRBV21-1 constitutes a pseudogene. This CDR3 has 15 residues. The CDR3 region has the DNA TGTGCCAGCAGCAAAGCAACCCGACAGAACTCACCCCTCCACTTT. Translating it yields CASSKATRQNSPLHF.

This clonotype was observed at least ten times. The gene calls are TRBV21-1 and TRBJ2-7. TRBV21-1 corresponds to a pseudogene. The CDR3 covers 13 residues. CDR3 nucleotide sequence: TGTGCCAGCAGCAAAGTGGCTCGGTACGAGCAGTACTTC. The encoded protein is CASSKVARYEQYF.

There are many counts of this clonotype. This chain links TRBV9 with TRBJ1-1; perhaps TRBD1 as D (5 bases). CDR1 SGDLS and CDR2 YYNGEE come from the germline V gene. There are 14 residues in the CDR3. Trimming took off 3 bases at V and 1 base at J, with 10 bases between the two ends. The CDR3 nucleotides are TGTGCCAGCAGCGAACGACAGTGGAACACTGAAGCTTTCTTT. Translating gives CASSERQWNTEAFF.

There are a few counts of this clonotype. The chain links TRBV7-3 to TRBJ2-3, with 13 bases identical to TRBD2. The trim removed 5 bases at V and 1 base at J, leaving 3 bases unmatched. The length of the CDR3 is 16 residues. The germline gives CDR1 SGHTA, CDR2 FQGTGA. Here the CDR3 reads CASSPGTSGGTDTQYF. CDR3 bases: TGTGCCAGCAGCCCCGGGACTAGCGGGGGCACAGATACGCAGTATTTT.

There are many counts of this clonotype. The chain is built from TRBV29-1 and TRBJ2-4, with D possibly being TRBD2 (7 bases). The CDR3 runs 16 residues. CDR1 and CDR2 (germline): SQVTM, ANQGSEA. Trimming pared 6 bases from V and 0 bases from J, leaving 18 bases between. In DNA, the CDR3 is TGCAGCGTCGCTAGGGGGGGGGATTTAGCCAAAAACATTCAGTACTTC. Its protein is CSVARGGDLAKNIQYF. The variable domain in full, completed from reference TRBV29-1 and TRBJ2-4, reads SAVISQKPSRDICQRGTSLTIQCQVDSQVTMMFWYRQQPGQSLTLIATANQGSEATYESGFVIDKFPISRPNLTFSTLTVSNMSPEDSSIYLCSVARGGDLAKNIQYFGAGTRLSVL.

A few counts support this clonotype. The chain links TRBV11-2 to TRBJ2-2; TRBD1 agrees at 9 bases. This CDR3 region has 15 residues. V lost 5 bases to trimming and J lost 4 bases; unmatched junction nucleotides: 5. Germline-derived CDR1 and CDR2 are SGHAT and FQNNGV. The CDR3 loop is CASSPGTGPTGELFF. The CDR3 DNA reads as TGTGCCAGCAGCCCCGGGACAGGGCCCACCGGGGAGCTGTTTTTT.

The chain combines TRBV2 with TRBJ2-7; 7 nucleotides match TRBD1. The CDR3 is made up of 12 amino acids. With V trimmed by 6 bases and J by 3 bases, 2 bases remained unmatched. CDR1 SNHLY and CDR2 FYNNEI come from the germline V gene. The CDR3 nucleotides are TGTGCCAGCAGGGGGACAGTCTACGAGCAGTACTTC. Translation: CASRGTVYEQYF.

Points on this clonotype: Possible read error: a much larger clone is one base away. V usage is TRBV12-3 or TRBV12-4 and J usage is TRBJ2-3, with D possibly TRBD1 on 5 matching bases. The CDR3 sequence is 15 residues long. Trimming removed 5 bases at V and 2 bases at J, with 14 bases between. CDR3 sequence: CASSPLVGPTDTQYF. The CDR3 nucleotides read TGTGCCAGCAGTCCTCTAGTGGGGCCCACAGATACGCAGTATTTT.

Details on this clonotype: This clone may be a read error of a much larger clone one base away. V gene TRBV29-1 combines with J gene TRBJ2-2; 7 bases match TRBD1. V shed 8 bases and J 6 bases; nucleotides not matched to a gene: 9. This CDR3 contains 13 residues. Germline CDR1 and CDR2: SQVTM and ANQGSEA. CDR3 bases: TGCAGCTGCACCTTGACAGGGTCCGGGGAGCTGTTTTTT. This gives the protein CSCTLTGSGELFF.

This clonotype was observed a few times. This sequence joins TRBV7-2 and TRBJ2-3; 10 bases match TRBD2. The J segment lost 4 bases and the V segment lost 5 bases, leaving 3 bases of the junction unmatched. CDR3 length equals 14 residues. CDR1 and CDR2 (germline): SGHTA, FQGNSA. The CDR3 nucleotides read TGTGCCAGCAGCCTTGGGACTAGCGCAGATACGCAGTATTTT. It is translated as CASSLGTSADTQYF.

Many counts were recorded for this clonotype. The rearrangement joins TRBV11-3 to TRBJ2-1; D gene ambiguous. In germline, CDR1 is SGHNT, CDR2 YENEEA. Trimming took off 0 bases at V and 6 bases at J, with 15 bases between the two ends. This CDR3 is built from 16 residues. The CDR3 spells CASSLDSQASGNEQFF. The CDR3 nucleotides are TGTGCCAGCAGCTTAGATAGCCAGGCCTCGGGCAATGAGCAGTTCTTC. The variable domain in full, completed from reference TRBV11-3 and TRBJ2-1, reads EAGVVQSPRYKIIEKKQPVAFWCNPISGHNTLYWYLQNLGQGPELLIRYENEEAVDDSQLPKDRFSAERLKGVDSTLKIQPAELGDSAVYLCASSLDSQASGNEQFFGPGTRLTVL.

This clonotype was picked up many times. V usage is TRBV5-1 and J usage is TRBJ2-7; 15 positions match TRBD2. CDR3 length: 16 amino acids. J gave up 2 bases and V 3 bases, and 3 bases lay outside the gene matches. CDR1 is SGHRS, CDR2 YFSETQ, per germline. DNA for the CDR3: TGCGCCAGCAGCTGGGGACTAGCGGGGGGAACCTACGAGCAGTACTTC. Translated: CASSWGLAGGTYEQYF. Together with reference TRBV5-1 and TRBJ2-7, the CDR3 gives the full variable domain: KAGVTQTPRYLIKTRGQQVTLSCSPISGHRSVSWYQQTPGQGLQFLFEYFSETQRNKGNFPGRFSGRQFSNSRSEMNVSTLELGDSALYLCASSWGLAGGTYEQYFGPGTRLTVT.

This clonotype was counted many times. This rearrangement joins TRBV24-1 to TRBJ1-6, with 7 bases aligning to TRBD1. CDR3 length: 17 amino acids. CDR1 is KGHDR and CDR2 is SFDVKD in the germline V gene. With V trimmed by 5 bases and J by 7 bases, 13 bases remained unmatched. CDR3: CATSAFPADRRNSPLHF. The CDR3 DNA sequence: TGTGCCACCAGTGCTTTTCCCGCGGACAGGAGAAATTCACCCCTCCACTTT.

This clonotype was found many times. The gene calls are TRBV5-6 and TRBJ2-1; D call uncertain. Germline loops: CDR1 SGHDT, CDR2 YYEEEE. The germline V and J ends were trimmed by 5 bases and 6 bases, with 21 bases remaining between them. The CDR3 has 16 residues. CDR3 residues: CASRPPGWVRSNEQFF. The CDR3 DNA sequence: TGTGCCAGCAGACCTCCTGGGTGGGTTAGGTCCAATGAGCAGTTCTTC.

This clonotype showed up many times. The chain has TRBV2 and TRBJ1-1, with a tentative D call TRBD1 (6 bases). This CDR3 is built from 14 residues. Trimming cost V 6 bases and J 2 bases, with 13 bases left between them. CDR1 and CDR2 from the germline V gene are SNHLY and FYNNEI. Here the CDR3 reads CASRGQPSNTEAFF. Here the CDR3 DNA reads TGTGCCAGCAGAGGACAGCCGTCCAACACTGAAGCTTTCTTT. The entire variable domain, with the rest obtained from reference TRBV2 and TRBJ1-1, is as follows: EPEVTQTPSHQVTQMGQEVILRCVPISNHLYFYWYRQILGQKVEFLVSFYNNEISEKSEIFDDQFSVERPDGSNFTLKIRSTKLEDSAMYFCASRGQPSNTEAFFGQGTRLTVV.

This clonotype came up many times. The rearrangement joins TRBV12-3 or TRBV12-4 to TRBJ2-7; a possible D gene is TRBD1 (6 bases). Trimming took 3 bases from V and 0 from J, leaving 9 bases between them. This CDR3 spans 14 amino acids. This chain's CDR3 is CASSFWDNSYEQYF. The CDR3 nucleotides read TGTGCCAGCAGTTTTTGGGACAACTCCTACGAGCAGTACTTC.

In its sample, this clonotype was seen many times. The gene calls are TRBV7-9 and TRBJ2-5; TRBD2 aligns across 7 bases. CDR3 length equals 14 residues. J gave up 5 bases and V 5 bases, and 8 bases lay outside the gene matches. CDR1 is SEHNR and CDR2 is FQNEAQ in the germline V gene (reference sequence). The CDR3 protein is CASSPRGDFETQYF. CDR3 DNA sequence: TGTGCCAGCAGCCCACGGGGGGATTTTGAGACCCAGTACTTC.

This clonotype was seen repeatedly, ten times or more. V gene TRBV9 combines with J gene TRBJ2-1, with a weak D call TRBD1 (6 bases). CDR1 SGDLS and CDR2 YYNGEE come from the germline V gene. Trimming left V 3 bases short and J 8 bases short, with 15 bases between. CDR3 size: 14 residues. The CDR3 DNA reads as TGTGCCAGCAGCGGTTCAACAGGGATCCATGAGCAGTTCTTC. It encodes CASSGSTGIHEQFF. The full variable domain, in which reference TRBV9 and TRBJ2-1 provide the parts outside the CDR3, is DSGVTQTPKHLITATGQRVTLRCSPRSGDLSVYWYQQSLDQGLQFLIQYYNGEERAKGNILERFSAQQFPDLHSELNLSSLELGDSALYFCASSGSTGIHEQFFGPGTRLTVL.

This clonotype was observed many times. The chain couples TRBV28 to TRBJ2-3; TRBD1 is a possible D gene (6 bases). The CDR3 totals 14 residues. V was shortened by 3 bases and J by 1 base, with 8 bases between the two germline ends. The V gene's germline CDR1 is MDHEN and CDR2 SYDVKM. CDR3 in amino acids: CASSFEGGTDTQYF. The CDR3 DNA follows: TGTGCCAGCAGTTTTGAGGGGGGCACAGATACGCAGTATTTT.